Listed below are T cell receptor beta chains from one sample, sequenced in a study of T cell responses to AZD1222 COVID-19 vaccine. Assay: immunoSEQ multiplex PCR; the TCRdb copy retains only in-frame clones and omits some. The sample has about 120,000 clones, 70% to 90% seen once. This sample comprised peripheral blood, obtained 28 days after the second AZD1222 dose. These receptors came from an adult who received the AZD1222 COVID-19 vaccine. Each CDR3 is given with its conserved first and last residue. The order of the fields is V gene, clone size, J gene, D gene, CDR3 protein, CDR3 DNA. D genes are given only for firm matches. Clone sizes are given selectively: once, few, many, or a class where the clone is expanded.

>TRBV10-1|-|TRBJ2-5|TRBD2
CASSGGLAGLQETQYF
TGCGCCAGCAGTGGAGGACTAGCGGGGTTACAAGAGACCCAGTACTTC
>TRBV6-5|-|TRBJ1-2|TRBD1
CASSYYSEGADYGYTF
TGTGCCAGCAGTTACTACTCGGAGGGGGCCGACTATGGCTACACCTTC
>TRBV6-6|-|TRBJ1-2|TRBD1
CASSQDRPNYGYTF
TGTGCCAGCAGTCAGGACAGGCCCAACTATGGCTACACCTTC
>TRBV4-3|-|TRBJ1-2|TRBD1
CASSQAPGQGRGGYTF
TGCGCCAGCAGCCAAGCACCGGGACAGGGGAGGGGCGGCTACACCTTC
>TRBV11-2|few|TRBJ1-2|-
CASSPTDGYYGYTF
TGTGCCAGCAGCCCAACGGACGGGTACTATGGCTACACCTTC
>TRBV12-3/TRBV12-4|-|TRBJ2-1|-
CASSSPNEQFF
TGTGCCAGCAGTTCCCCCAATGAGCAGTTCTTC
>TRBV12-3/TRBV12-4|-|TRBJ2-5|-
CASSQKETQYF
TGTGCCAGCAGTCAAAAAGAGACCCAGTACTTC
>TRBV7-6|-|TRBJ1-5|-
CASPGRRYSNQPQHF
TGTGCCAGCCCCGGTCGGCGTTATAGCAATCAGCCCCAGCATTTT
>TRBV5-4|once|TRBJ1-3|-
CASSSPSPSGNTIYF
TGTGCCAGCAGCTCACCTAGCCCCTCTGGAAACACCATATATTTT
>TRBV9|-|TRBJ1-6|-
CASSVGVDPLVNHSPLHF
TGTGCCAGCAGCGTAGGCGTGGACCCCTTGGTGAATCATTCACCCCTCCACTTT
>TRBV4-1|-|TRBJ2-7|-
CASSQPGAGNGRAEQYF
TGCGCCAGCAGCCAACCCGGCGCAGGAAATGGTAGGGCCGAGCAGTACTTC
>TRBV9|-|TRBJ2-2|-
CASSPSGGSNTGELFF
TGTGCCAGCAGCCCCTCAGGGGGGAGCAACACCGGGGAGCTGTTTTTT
>TRBV12-3/TRBV12-4|-|TRBJ1-2|-
CASSRVNYGYTF
TGTGCCAGCAGTAGGGTTAACTATGGCTACACCTTC
>TRBV18|-|TRBJ1-1|-
CASSQQTGGIQGEAFF
TGTGCCAGCTCGCAGCAGACAGGAGGGATACAGGGTGAAGCTTTCTTT
>TRBV6-5|few|TRBJ1-5|-
CASRTESNQPQHF
TGTGCCAGCAGGACAGAGAGCAATCAGCCCCAGCATTTT
>TRBV16|-|TRBJ1-5|-
CASSQWSSQPQHF
TGTGCCAGCAGCCAATGGTCGAGTCAGCCCCAGCATTTT
>TRBV18|-|TRBJ2-1|-
CASSRDPAAGAGNEQFF
TGTGCCAGCTCCCGCGATCCCGCTGCCGGCGCTGGCAATGAGCAGTTCTTC
>TRBV7-9|-|TRBJ2-7|TRBD1
CASSSKPGQGFYEQYF
TGTGCCAGCAGCTCGAAGCCGGGACAGGGGTTCTACGAGCAGTACTTC
>TRBV25-1|once|TRBJ1-1|TRBD1
CASSGTGTGNTEAFF
TGTGCCAGCAGTGGGACCGGGACAGGGAACACTGAAGCTTTCTTT
>TRBV11-2|-|TRBJ1-4|-
CASSLGSGIFSEKLFF
TGTGCCAGCAGCTTGGGGTCGGGGATCTTCAGTGAAAAACTGTTTTTT
>TRBV7-7|-|TRBJ2-1|-
CASSLERDGYNEQFF
TGTGCTAGCAGCTTAGAAAGGGACGGCTACAATGAGCAGTTCTTC
>TRBV7-9|-|TRBJ2-3|TRBD2
CASSLDLAGLGDTQYF
TGTGCCAGCAGCTTAGATCTAGCGGGCCTAGGGGATACGCAGTATTTT
>TRBV4-2|-|TRBJ2-1|TRBD1
CASSQGDRARNEQFF
TGTGCCAGCAGCCAAGGGGACAGGGCAAGGAACGAGCAGTTCTTC
>TRBV11-3|-|TRBJ1-4|-
CASSYQGSEKLFF
TGTGCCAGCAGCTATCAGGGAAGTGAAAAACTGTTTTTT
>TRBV11-3|once|TRBJ2-1|TRBD1
CASRDRGRNEQFF
TGTGCCAGCAGGGACAGGGGAAGAAATGAGCAGTTCTTC
>TRBV6-4|once|TRBJ2-3|TRBD2
CASSERGEGDTQYF
TGTGCCAGCAGCGAGCGGGGGGAAGGAGATACGCAGTATTTT
>TRBV19|-|TRBJ2-7|-
CASSIDVGSPYEQYF
TGTGCCAGTAGTATAGACGTGGGATCTCCTTACGAGCAGTACTTC
>TRBV6-6|-|TRBJ1-1|-
CASSYLGEAFF
TGTGCCAGCAGTTACTTGGGTGAAGCTTTCTTT
>TRBV20-1|-|TRBJ1-3|-
CSASGGAGNTIYF
TGCAGTGCTAGTGGGGGGGCTGGAAACACCATATATTTT
>TRBV6-2/TRBV6-3|-|TRBJ1-5|TRBD1
CASSADRDWNQPQHF
TGTGCCAGCAGTGCCGACAGGGATTGGAATCAGCCCCAGCATTTT
>TRBV27|-|TRBJ1-5|TRBD1
CASRKQGAYNQPQHF
TGTGCCAGCAGAAAACAGGGGGCATACAATCAGCCCCAGCATTTT
>TRBV11-3|-|TRBJ2-5|-
CASSPRLGRGQETQYF
TGTGCCAGCAGCCCTAGGTTGGGCAGGGGCCAAGAGACCCAGTACTTC
>TRBV5-8|-|TRBJ2-6|-
CASRVRGAGANVLTF
TGTGCCAGCAGGGTGCGTGGCGCTGGGGCCAACGTCCTGACTTTC
>TRBV28|-|TRBJ1-2|-
CASSFRRDNYGYTF
TGTGCCAGCAGTTTTCGCAGGGATAACTATGGCTACACCTTC
>TRBV6-2/TRBV6-3|-|TRBJ2-1|TRBD1
CASSYSRQGYNEQFF
TGTGCCAGCAGTTACTCGAGACAGGGTTACAATGAGCAGTTCTTC
>TRBV28|-|TRBJ1-2|TRBD1
CASTSWTGPYGYTF
TGTGCCAGCACTTCATGGACAGGGCCTTATGGCTACACCTTC
>TRBV19|-|TRBJ2-1|-
CASSPNSYNEQFF
TGTGCCAGTAGTCCGAACTCCTACAATGAGCAGTTCTTC
>TRBV18|-|TRBJ2-3|TRBD1
CASSPRGRDTQYF
TGTGCCAGCTCACCCAGGGGGCGAGATACGCAGTATTTT
>TRBV5-4|-|TRBJ2-3|-
CATSVKRRTDTQYF
TGTGCCACATCCGTAAAAAGGAGGACAGATACGCAGTATTTT
>TRBV30|-|TRBJ2-5|-
CAWSSPGHLRETQYF
TGTGCCTGGAGTTCGCCGGGACACCTAAGGGAGACCCAGTACTTC
>TRBV5-1|-|TRBJ2-3|TRBD2
CASSLGTTTDTQYF
TGCGCCAGCAGCTTAGGGACTACAACAGATACGCAGTATTTT
>TRBV3-1/TRBV3-2|few|TRBJ2-5|-
CASSQTLLQETQYF
TGTGCCAGCAGCCAAACCCTGCTCCAAGAGACCCAGTACTTC
>TRBV6-5|-|TRBJ2-4|-
CASSYSRGGKNIQYF
TGTGCCAGCAGTTACTCGAGGGGTGGCAAAAACATTCAGTACTTC
>TRBV1|-|TRBJ2-4|-
CTSSSLVAGGLSLAKNIQYF
TGCACCAGCAGCTCTCTTGTAGCGGGGGGCCTATCATTAGCCAAAAACATTCAGTACTTC
>TRBV28|-|TRBJ2-7|TRBD2
CASSLLAGGFYEQYF
TGTGCCAGCAGTTTGCTAGCGGGGGGATTCTACGAGCAGTACTTC
>TRBV2|once|TRBJ2-1|TRBD1
CASTHRGTTYNEQFF
TGTGCCAGCACCCACAGGGGCACTACCTACAATGAGCAGTTCTTC
>TRBV7-9|-|TRBJ2-7|TRBD2
CASSLEGRGAYEQYF
TGTGCCAGCAGCTTAGAAGGGCGGGGGGCCTACGAGCAGTACTTC
>TRBV5-4|-|TRBJ2-5|-
CASSRGVETQYF
TGTGCCAGCAGTCGGGGCGTAGAGACCCAGTACTTC
>TRBV5-6|-|TRBJ2-2|-
CASSWRTGELFF
TGTGCCAGCAGCTGGAGGACCGGGGAGCTGTTTTTT